What follows is one T cell receptor beta chain and its context. The antigen remains unidentified. The sample belongs to a study of cytomegalovirus exposure and HLA in healthy donors. Study-level background: The Caucasian-associated ancestry cluster contained about four fifths of the roughly 400 genotyped donors. General study findings and limits: The productive fraction for most TCR beta V segments was about 90% or about 30% in an earlier analysis. A list of around 150 TCR beta chains associated with cytomegalovirus was given. The study reported that TCR beta sequences accurately predicted HLA-A and HLA-B alleles in most subjects.

The CDR3 spans 12 residues. V lost 8 bases, J lost 7 bases, and 14 bases lay in between. Germline-derived CDR1 and CDR2 are MNHEY and SMNVEV (reference sequence). The PCR ran on 60 Vbeta and 13 Jbeta primers. Clones were read by immunoSEQ multiplex PCR, and TCRdb kept only the in-frame ones, dropping some. The sample shows about 240,000 clones, over 75% of them seen only once. The chain joins TRBV27 to TRBJ2-5, with a weak D call TRBD2 (6 bases). The sequenced sample consisted of PBMCs. This TCR came from a boy younger than 18 in good health and CMV-seronegative. The CDR3 reads CASGRAGGTQYF. The CDR3 DNA is TGTGCCAGCGGGCGAGCCGGGGGGACCCAGTACTTC.